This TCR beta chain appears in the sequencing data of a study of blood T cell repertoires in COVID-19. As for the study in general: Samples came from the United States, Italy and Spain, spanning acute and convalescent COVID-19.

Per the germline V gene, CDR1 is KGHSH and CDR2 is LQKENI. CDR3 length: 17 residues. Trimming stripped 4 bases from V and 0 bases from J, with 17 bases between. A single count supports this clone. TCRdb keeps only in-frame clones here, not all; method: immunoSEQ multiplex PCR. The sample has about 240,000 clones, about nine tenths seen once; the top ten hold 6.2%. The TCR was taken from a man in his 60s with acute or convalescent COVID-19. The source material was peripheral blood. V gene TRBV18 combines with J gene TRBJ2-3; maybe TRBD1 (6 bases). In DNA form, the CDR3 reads TGTGCCAGCTCACTTACCCAGGGGAAACCTAGCACAGATACGCAGTATTTT. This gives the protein CASSLTQGKPSTDTQYF.